This is a list of T cell receptor beta chains from one sample in a study of beta chain features in type 1 diabetes. TCRdb keeps only in-frame clones here, not all; method: immunoSEQ multiplex PCR. The sample has about 160,000 clones, 7.8% seen once. The sequenced material came from central memory CD4+ T cells from blood. All receptors derive from a woman aged 40 to 49 with type 1 diabetes. The CDR3 runs from the conserved cysteine through the conserved F or W. Fields, in order: clone size, V gene, D gene, J gene, CDR3 protein, CDR3 DNA. A D gene is named only where the DNA matches it firmly. The size entry is marked missing in some rows and otherwise reads once, few, many or a size class.

NA	TRBV9	TRBD2	TRBJ2-2	CASSVVGGGTGELFF	TGTGCCAGCAGCGTAGTGGGCGGGGGAACCGGGGAGCTGTTTTTT
NA	TRBV7-2	NA	TRBJ2-3	CASSPTRQADTQYF	TGTGCCAGCAGCCCCACTCGACAGGCAGATACGCAGTATTTT
NA	TRBV5-5	NA	TRBJ2-7	CASSLARRLGTYEQYF	TGTGCCAGCAGCTTGGCCCGTCGCCTCGGGACCTACGAGCAGTACTTC
many	TRBV9	NA	TRBJ1-6	CASSTRTGSDSPLHF	TGTGCCAGCAGCACGAGGACGGGATCGGATTCACCCCTCCACTTT
few	TRBV7-3	NA	TRBJ1-1	CASSANPVMNTEAFF	TGTGCCAGCAGCGCCAACCCAGTCATGAACACTGAAGCTTTCTTT
few	TRBV6-5	TRBD1	TRBJ2-2	CASSQGQGVTGELFF	TGTGCCAGCAGCCAAGGACAGGGAGTCACCGGGGAGCTGTTTTTT
many	TRBV7-2	TRBD1	TRBJ2-7	CASTPGQGTTYEQYF	TGTGCCAGCACCCCAGGACAGGGGACAACCTACGAGCAGTACTTC
NA	TRBV7-9	NA	TRBJ1-4	CASSLAVGGGEKLFF	TGTGCCAGCAGCTTAGCAGTCGGGGGAGGCGAAAAACTGTTTTTT
NA	TRBV7-2	NA	TRBJ2-1	CASSPAGEQFF	TGTGCCAGCAGCCCCGCCGGTGAGCAGTTCTTC
NA	TRBV4-1	TRBD1	TRBJ1-2	CASSQRTGMGYTF	TGCGCCAGCAGCCAGAGGACAGGGATGGGCTACACCTTC
few	TRBV28	NA	TRBJ2-5	CASSLRGLQETQYF	TGTGCCAGCAGTTTAAGGGGCTTACAAGAGACCCAGTACTTC
NA	TRBV7-7	TRBD2	TRBJ2-1	CASSPGLAVYNEQFF	TGTGCCAGCAGCCCCGGACTAGCGGTTTACAATGAGCAGTTCTTC
few	TRBV27	NA	TRBJ2-7	CAGVPPGPYEQYF	TGTGCCGGCGTGCCGCCAGGCCCCTACGAGCAGTACTTC
NA	TRBV28	NA	TRBJ2-7	CASSYRGLNEQYF	TGTGCCAGCAGTTATCGAGGGCTGAACGAGCAGTACTTC
NA	TRBV2	NA	TRBJ2-3	CASSFQGGTDTQYF	TGTGCCAGCAGTTTCCAGGGCGGCACAGATACGCAGTATTTT
many	TRBV7-7	NA	TRBJ2-2	CASSPVRTGELFF	TGTGCTAGCAGCCCCGTGAGGACCGGGGAGCTGTTTTTT
NA	TRBV10-3	TRBD1	TRBJ2-5	CATGDRPFETQYF	TGTGCCACCGGGGACAGGCCGTTCGAGACCCAGTACTTC
few	TRBV19	NA	TRBJ1-3	CASFGESTSGNTIYF	TGTGCCAGTTTTGGGGAGTCTACCTCTGGAAACACCATATATTTT
NA	TRBV7-3	TRBD2	TRBJ2-1	CASSLSGSSYNEQFF	TGTGCCAGCAGCCTGAGCGGGAGCTCCTACAATGAGCAGTTCTTC
NA	TRBV27	NA	TRBJ1-5	CASSIPGINQPQHF	TGTGCCAGCAGTATTCCGGGAATTAATCAGCCCCAGCATTTT
NA	TRBV28	TRBD1	TRBJ2-1	CASRPTGGKYEQFF	TGTGCCAGCAGGCCGACAGGGGGCAAGTATGAGCAGTTCTTC
few	TRBV7-6	NA	TRBJ1-1	CASSPTTGGFTEAFF	TGTGCCAGCAGCCCCACCACGGGGGGGTTCACTGAAGCTTTCTTT
NA	TRBV19	NA	TRBJ2-7	CASGGQASNEQYF	TGTGCCAGTGGCGGGCAGGCTTCCAACGAGCAGTACTTC
NA	TRBV19	NA	TRBJ1-5	CASSIGANNQPQHF	TGTGCCAGTAGTATAGGAGCGAACAATCAGCCCCAGCATTTT
NA	TRBV9	NA	TRBJ2-7	CASSVEDSVFYEQYF	TGTGCCAGCAGCGTAGAAGACAGCGTATTCTACGAGCAGTACTTC
many	TRBV5-1	TRBD2	TRBJ2-7	CASRSTSGYEQYF	TGCGCCAGCAGATCGACTAGCGGCTACGAGCAGTACTTC
once	TRBV29-1	TRBD2	TRBJ2-1	CSVPLAGGRYNEQFF	TGCAGCGTTCCCTTAGCGGGAGGGCGGTACAATGAGCAGTTCTTC
few	TRBV9	TRBD1	TRBJ2-5	CASSHQGQGRETQYF	TGTGCCAGCAGTCATCAGGGACAGGGTCGCGAGACCCAGTACTTC
few	TRBV5-1	NA	TRBJ2-1	CASSLDGSSYNEQFF	TGCGCCAGCAGCCTGGACGGGAGCTCCTACAATGAGCAGTTCTTC
NA	TRBV7-2	NA	TRBJ1-1	CASITGSGNTEAFF	TGTGCCAGCATCACGGGGTCGGGGAACACTGAAGCTTTCTTT
NA	TRBV27	TRBD1	TRBJ2-7	CASSHGTGDIYEQYF	TGTGCCAGCAGTCATGGCACAGGGGACATCTACGAGCAGTACTTC
few	TRBV7-7	TRBD1	TRBJ2-5	CASSATGVETQYF	TGTGCCAGCAGCGCGACAGGGGTAGAGACCCAGTACTTC
NA	TRBV19	TRBD2	TRBJ2-3	CASSIRGLAGARTDTQYF	TGTGCCAGTAGTATTCGCGGGCTAGCGGGGGCGCGCACAGATACGCAGTATTTT
few	TRBV7-8	NA	TRBJ2-3	CASSFRIDTQYF	TGTGCCAGCAGCTTTCGTATAGATACGCAGTATTTT
few	TRBV5-4	TRBD2	TRBJ2-1	CASSPRTSGRSSYNEQFF	TGTGCCAGCAGCCCTAGGACTAGCGGGAGGAGCTCCTACAATGAGCAGTTCTTC
NA	TRBV5-1	NA	TRBJ2-3	CASSPTTGSGTDTQYF	TGCGCCAGCAGCCCTACGACGGGATCCGGCACAGATACGCAGTATTTT
NA	TRBV28	NA	TRBJ1-2	CASSLPRGYGYTF	TGTGCCAGCAGTTTACCCAGGGGCTATGGCTACACCTTC
few	TRBV11-2	TRBD1	TRBJ2-1	CASSLGYRGRGNEQFF	TGTGCCAGCAGCTTAGGCTACAGGGGGCGAGGCAATGAGCAGTTCTTC
NA	TRBV5-1	NA	TRBJ1-1	CASSSQRGSVNTEAFF	TGCGCCAGCAGCTCCCAGAGGGGGTCGGTGAACACTGAAGCTTTCTTT
NA	TRBV10-3	TRBD1	TRBJ2-7	CAISVGDRTYEQYF	TGTGCCATCAGTGTAGGGGACAGGACCTACGAGCAGTACTTC
few	TRBV28	TRBD1	TRBJ1-1	CASSWTGGAFF	TGTGCCAGCAGCTGGACAGGGGGAGCTTTCTTT
few	TRBV10-3	NA	TRBJ1-1	CAIRTPNTEAFF	TGTGCCATCAGGACACCGAACACTGAAGCTTTCTTT
few	TRBV9	TRBD2	TRBJ2-1	CASSPGLAGPSNEQFF	TGTGCCAGCAGCCCTGGACTAGCGGGGCCTAGTAATGAGCAGTTCTTC
few	TRBV10-3	TRBD2	TRBJ2-3	CAISPGLSTDTQYF	TGTGCCATCAGTCCGGGACTAAGCACAGATACGCAGTATTTT
few	TRBV18	NA	TRBJ2-1	CASSPGRQGSYNEQFF	TGTGCCAGCTCACCTGGCAGGCAGGGCTCCTACAATGAGCAGTTCTTC
NA	TRBV19	NA	TRBJ1-5	CASSIMAQGQPQHF	TGTGCCAGTAGTATTATGGCGCAGGGTCAGCCCCAGCATTTT
few	TRBV28	TRBD1	TRBJ2-7	CASRGQGPSYEQYF	TGTGCCAGCAGGGGACAGGGGCCGTCCTACGAGCAGTACTTC
few	TRBV7-3	TRBD1	TRBJ1-1	CASSLTTGGVTEAFF	TGTGCCAGCAGCTTAACGACAGGGGGTGTAACTGAAGCTTTCTTT
many	TRBV9	NA	TRBJ2-3	CASSGTGIADTQYF	TGTGCCAGCAGCGGAACAGGGATTGCAGATACGCAGTATTTT
few	TRBV7-3	TRBD1	TRBJ1-2	CASSTGGWDGYTF	TGTGCCAGCAGCACAGGGGGGTGGGATGGCTACACCTTC
NA	TRBV7-6	TRBD1	TRBJ1-1	CASSFWEGAQGAEAFF	TGTGCCAGCAGCTTTTGGGAAGGGGCCCAGGGGGCTGAAGCTTTCTTT
NA	TRBV10-3	NA	TRBJ1-5	CAISVDINQPQHF	TGTGCCATCAGTGTAGATATCAATCAGCCCCAGCATTTT